The entry below describes one T cell receptor (beta chain). What it recognizes is unknown. V trimming: 1 base; J trimming: 7 bases; junction bases outside the gene matches: 13. This CDR3 is 18 amino acids long. Per the germline V gene, CDR1 is LGHNT and CDR2 is FRNRAP. Using immunoSEQ multiplex PCR, the repertoire was profiled, and TCRdb retains in-frame clones only, with some absent. The table records tens of thousands of clones, roughly 78% of them present only once. This sample was included in a study of radiotherapy plus CTLA-4 blockade in lung cancer. As for the study in general: In approximately 17% of patients, objective responses were seen; roughly 28% had disease control. Findings and limits, study-wide: TCR clones originating in tumors grew in number in blood after radiotherapy plus ipilimumab.

The V and J genes are TRBV12-5 and TRBJ1-3; the match to TRBD1 covers 10 bases. The sequence was obtained from a human donor with non-small cell lung cancer who had a complete response to radiotherapy plus ipilimumab. Sequences were derived from peripheral blood, sampled from a patient treated with radiotherapy plus ipilimumab. The CDR3 is CASGLDPSGTGAGNTIYF. DNA of the CDR3: TGTGCTAGTGGTTTGGACCCGTCAGGGACAGGGGCGGGCAACACCATATATTTT.